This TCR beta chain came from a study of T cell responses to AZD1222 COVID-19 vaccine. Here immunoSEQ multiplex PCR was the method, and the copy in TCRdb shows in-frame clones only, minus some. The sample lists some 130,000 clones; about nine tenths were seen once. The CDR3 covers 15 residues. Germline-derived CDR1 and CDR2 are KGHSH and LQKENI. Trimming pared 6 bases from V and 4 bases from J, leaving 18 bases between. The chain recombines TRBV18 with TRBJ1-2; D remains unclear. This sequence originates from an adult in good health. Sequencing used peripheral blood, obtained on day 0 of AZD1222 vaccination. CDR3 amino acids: CASSAGGRTPYGYTF. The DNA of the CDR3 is TGTGCCAGCTCCGCAGGAGGAAGGACTCCCTATGGCTACACCTTC.